The next 9 T cell receptor beta chains were all read from a single sample in a study of blood T cell repertoires in COVID-19. Produced via immunoSEQ multiplex PCR; TCRdb's table is partial and in-frame only. The table lists 150,000 to 200,000 clones, approximately 92% of them singletons, with 4.5% to 5.5% in the top ten. Specimen: peripheral blood. The source is a woman between 45 and 65 years old with acute or convalescent COVID-19.

This clone was picked up a small number of times. The gene calls are TRBV7-9 and TRBJ1-1; a weak D match, TRBD1 (6 bases). V dropped 5 bases and J dropped 4 bases, with 14 bases sitting between them. The germline CDR1 and CDR2 sequences are SEHNR and FQNEAQ (reference sequence). The CDR3 totals 14 residues. This CDR3 is CASSPSTGFTEAFF. CDR3 bases: TGTGCCAGCAGCCCCTCGACAGGATTCACTGAAGCTTTCTTT.

The V gene is TRBV7-2, the J gene TRBJ1-6, with no clear D. From germline, CDR1 is SGHTA and CDR2 FQGNSA. The CDR3 totals 14 residues. Trimming removed 0 bases from V and 7 bases from J, with 7 bases in between. As DNA, the CDR3 is TGTGCCAGCAGCTTAGCCAGGATCAATTCACCCCTCCACTTT. As protein: CASSLARINSPLHF.

This chain links TRBV5-1 with TRBJ1-5, with 9 bases identical to TRBD1. CDR3 length: 14 amino acids. CDR1 SGHRS and CDR2 YFSETQ come from the germline V gene. The ends lost 4 bases at V and 4 bases at J; junction bases unmatched: 3. The DNA of the CDR3 is TGCGCCAGCAGCGTTGGGACAGGGAATCAGCCCCAGCATTTT. Its translation: CASSVGTGNQPQHF.

This clone has just one count. J is TRBJ1-1 and V is TRBV24-1; 7 positions agree with TRBD1. Germline values: CDR1 KGHDR, CDR2 SFDVKD. The CDR3 is 13 amino acids. The V segment lost 4 bases and the J segment 5 bases; nucleotides outside the gene matches: 3. The CDR3 region has the DNA TGTGCCACCAGTGACACGACAGGGACTGAAGCTTTCTTT. As protein: CATSDTTGTEAFF.

The chain uses TRBV27 and TRBJ2-7, with TRBD1 matching over 7 bases. The germline V gene has CDR1 MNHEY and CDR2 SMNVEV (reference sequence). V gave up 5 bases and J gave up 6 bases; unmatched junction bases: 7. CDR3 length: 13 amino acids. CDR3 nucleotide sequence: TGTGCCAGCAGTCCTCTGTCAGGGGGCGAGCAGTACTTC. Translation gives CASSPLSGGEQYF.

CDR3 in DNA: TGCGCCAGCAGCCAAGATCGGGCGGGAGTGAGGACAGATACGCAGTATTTT. It yields the protein CASSQDRAGVRTDTQYF. The V call is TRBV4-3, the J call TRBJ2-3, with 7 bases that match TRBD2. CDR1 is LGHNA and CDR2 is YSLEER in the germline V gene. The CDR3 consists of 17 residues. V lost 0 bases and J lost 3; bases outside the gene matches: 9.

The chain is built from TRBV10-1 and TRBJ2-3, with D perhaps TRBD2 (6 bases). V was shortened by 0 bases and J by 5 bases, with 15 bases between the two germline ends. CDR3 length equals 16 residues. In germline, CDR1 is WNHNN, CDR2 SYGVQD (reference sequence). The DNA of the CDR3 is TGCGCCAGCAGTGAGTCGACTCTTAGCGGCGGAGATACGCAGTATTTT. This codes for CASSESTLSGGDTQYF.

The chain links TRBV13 to TRBJ1-6; D possibly corresponds to TRBD1 (5 bases). Germline lookup yields CDR1 PRHDT and CDR2 FYEKMQ (reference sequence). V was shortened by 2 bases and J by 0 bases, with 14 bases between the two germline ends. This CDR3 contains 18 residues. The CDR3 bases are TGTGCCAGCAGCTTACGGGCAGGGCCGAGCTCCTATAATTCACCCCTCCACTTT. Amino acid sequence: CASSLRAGPSSYNSPLHF.

DNA for the CDR3: TGTGCCAGCAGCCCCCAGGACAGGGGGACGGAGGAGCAGTACTTC. Its translation: CASSPQDRGTEEQYF. The V gene is TRBV3-1 (or the pseudogene TRBV3-2), the J gene TRBJ2-7; 10 bases fit TRBD1. The CDR3 consists of 15 residues. Germline V lookup: CDR1 LGHDT, CDR2 YNNKEL (reference sequence). Trimming at V came to 4 bases and at J to 7 bases, leaving 10 bases not matched to a gene.